This record concerns one T cell receptor beta chain sequence. Clones were sequenced by immunoSEQ multiplex PCR, and TCRdb holds only the in-frame ones, with some missing. The table lists around 70,000 clones, over 70% of them singletons. Germline-derived CDR1 and CDR2 are WNHNN and SYGVQD (reference sequence). The trim removed 7 bases at V and 2 bases at J, leaving 16 bases unmatched. This CDR3 comprises 17 residues. The data were obtained in a study of blood T cell repertoires in COVID-19. At the level of the study: Sources were T cells, B-cell-depleted T cells, or PBMCs; the material itself was cDNA or gDNA.

V is TRBV10-1 and J is TRBJ2-7, with 8 bases aligning to TRBD2. This sequence originates from a man between 65 and 85 years old with acute or convalescent COVID-19. The source material was peripheral blood. As DNA, the CDR3 is TGCGCCAGCACTGCTCATGGGGCTAGCGGGCGTCCCTACGAGCAGTACTTC. This translates into CASTAHGASGRPYEQYF.